Below, 21 T cell receptor beta chains from the same sample are listed, as sequenced in a study of OX40 agonist ivuxolimab in advanced cancers. Only in-frame clones appear in the TCRdb table, and some are missing; sequencing was by immunoSEQ multiplex PCR. Of around 71,000 clones listed, about 78% are singletons. Sample: CD4+ or CD8+ T cells sorted from blood, taken in a trial of the OX40 agonist ivuxolimab. Source of these receptors: an adult with an advanced solid tumor such as melanoma, head and neck, liver or kidney cancer.

The chain employs TRBV28 and TRBJ2-2; TRBD2 aligns across 8 bases. Looked up from germline, CDR1 is MDHEN and CDR2 is SYDVKM. The CDR3 spans 16 residues. V shed 4 bases, J shed 0 bases, and the junction held 4 bases outside the gene matches. DNA of the CDR3: TGTGCCAGCAGTTACGGGAGGGCCGCGAACACCGGGGAGCTGTTTTTT. Protein product: CASSYGRAANTGELFF. Variable domain in full (rest from reference TRBV28 and TRBJ2-2): DVKVTQSSRYLVKRTGEKVFLECVQDMDHENMFWYRQDPGLGLRLIYFSYDVKMKEKGDIPEGYSVSREKKERFSLILESASTNQTSMYLCASSYGRAANTGELFFGEGSRLTVL.

CDR3 bases: TGTGCCAGCAGTGAACAGCAGTCGCGATCACCCCTCCACTTT. Its protein product is CASSEQQSRSPLHF. The V gene is TRBV6-1, the J gene TRBJ1-6; D unclear. The CDR3 totals 14 residues. The germline V gene encodes CDR1 MNHNS and CDR2 SASEGT. V lost 2 bases to trimming and J lost 10 bases, with 12 bases between them.

The CDR3 spells CASSYKTGGTYNEQFF. The CDR3 region has the DNA TGTGCCAGCAGTTATAAAACGGGCGGCACCTACAATGAGCAGTTCTTC. The chain is built from TRBV6-5 and TRBJ2-1, with no clear D. The CDR3 length is 16 residues. The germline CDR1 and CDR2 sequences are MNHEY and SVGAGI. V was pared by 3 bases and J by 2 bases, with 14 bases between.

V usage is TRBV18 and J usage is TRBJ1-3; TRBD1 matches at 7 bases. V shed 3 bases, J shed 3 bases, and the junction held 5 bases outside the gene matches. The CDR3 runs to 15 residues. Germline-derived CDR1 and CDR2 are KGHSH and LQKENI. This chain's CDR3 is CASSPQTGYGNTIYF. CDR3 coding DNA: TGTGCCAGCTCACCCCAGACAGGGTATGGAAACACCATATATTTT.

The V call is TRBV18, the J call TRBJ1-2; the D is unclear. V lost 1 base and J 5 bases, leaving 11 bases between the germline ends. Germline V CDR1 and CDR2: KGHSH, LQKENI. The CDR3 sequence is 14 residues long. CDR3 in amino acids: CASSPRNRTYGYTF. The DNA of the CDR3 is TGTGCCAGCTCACCACGGAACAGAACTTATGGCTACACCTTC.

The chain uses TRBV7-2 and TRBJ2-2; D possibly matches TRBD1 or TRBD2 (6 bases each). CDR3 length equals 16 residues. Trimming removed 0 bases from V and 0 bases from J, with 8 bases in between. Germline V gene lookup returns CDR1 SGHTA and CDR2 FQGNSA. This chain's CDR3 is CASSLAGGANTGELFF. CDR3 DNA: TGTGCCAGCAGCTTAGCGGGGGGCGCGAACACCGGGGAGCTGTTTTTT.

The V call is TRBV2, the J call TRBJ1-6, with a weak D call TRBD1 (5 bases). The germline V gene has CDR1 SNHLY and CDR2 FYNNEI. V shed 5 bases and J shed 5 bases, with 13 bases lying between them. This CDR3 has 15 amino acids. The CDR3 loop reads CASSQKGRDNSPLHF. The CDR3 DNA reads TGTGCCAGCAGTCAAAAGGGGAGGGATAATTCACCCCTCCACTTT.

This clone appeared a few times. CDR3 residues: CASSPGQGNQPQHF. In DNA, the CDR3 is TGTGCCAGCAGTCCTGGACAGGGGAATCAGCCCCAGCATTTT. The chain joins TRBV2 to TRBJ1-5, with 9 bases identical to TRBD1. The CDR3 is 14 residues long. CDR1 SNHLY and CDR2 FYNNEI come from the germline V gene. V shed 5 bases and J 4 bases; nucleotides not matched to a gene: 3.

The chain combines TRBV6-5 with TRBJ1-3, with D unresolved. Looked up from germline, CDR1 is MNHEY and CDR2 is SVGAGI. Trimming cost V 4 bases and J 2 bases, with 6 bases left between them. The CDR3 covers 13 residues. The CDR3 reads CASSSGTGNTIYF. CDR3 nucleotide sequence: TGTGCCAGCAGTTCGGGGACTGGAAACACCATATATTTT.

This rearrangement joins TRBV29-1 to TRBJ2-5; 7 bases are a match to TRBD1. CDR1 SQVTM and CDR2 ANQGSEA come from the germline V gene. Losses at the gene ends were 8 bases for V and 6 bases for J; bases not matched to a gene: 12. The CDR3 runs to 13 residues. The CDR3: CSTSPTGDKTQYF. The CDR3 DNA is TGCAGCACCTCCCCAACAGGGGACAAGACCCAGTACTTC.

The chain has TRBV19 and TRBJ1-2, with 10 bases fitting TRBD1. The trim removed 5 bases at V and 8 bases at J, leaving 14 bases unmatched. The germline gives CDR1 LNHDA, CDR2 SQIVND (reference sequence). The CDR3 loop spans 16 amino acids. The CDR3: CASSGSRDRGLMGYTF. DNA for the CDR3: TGTGCCAGTAGTGGTTCACGGGACAGGGGCCTTATGGGCTACACCTTC.

This sequence joins TRBV25-1 and TRBJ1-3; TRBD1 might be the D (6 bases). Deletions cut 1 base from V and 8 bases from J, with 12 bases between. The germline V gene has CDR1 MGHDK and CDR2 SYGVNS. CDR3 length equals 14 residues. The CDR3 sequence: CASSEFTGRYTIYF. The DNA for the CDR3 is TGTGCCAGCAGTGAATTTACAGGGAGATACACCATATATTTT. Looking up the rest from reference TRBV25-1 and TRBJ1-3 gives the full variable domain: EADIYQTPRYLVIGTGKKITLECSQTMGHDKMYWYQQDPGMELHLIHYSYGVNSTEKGDLSSESTVSRIRTEHFPLTLESARPSHTSQYLCASSEFTGRYTIYFGEGSWLTVV.

The chain uses TRBV10-1 and TRBJ2-2, with a tentative D call TRBD1 (6 bases). CDR3 length equals 17 residues. Germline lookup yields CDR1 WNHNN and CDR2 SYGVQD (reference sequence). V was clipped by 0 bases and J by 3 bases, with 14 bases between them. The CDR3 reads CASSESAYRVDTGELFF. CDR3 sequence (DNA): TGCGCCAGCAGTGAGTCCGCTTACAGGGTAGACACCGGGGAGCTGTTTTTT.

The chain has TRBV2 and TRBJ1-5; D might be TRBD1 (6 bases). There are 15 residues in the CDR3. Germline lookup yields CDR1 SNHLY and CDR2 FYNNEI. Trimming took off 6 bases at V and 0 bases at J, with 12 bases between the two ends. The DNA of the CDR3 is TGTGCCAGCAGGGCCGGGGGACATAGCAATCAGCCCCAGCATTTT. Translation: CASRAGGHSNQPQHF. Looking up the rest from reference TRBV2 and TRBJ1-5 gives the full variable domain: EPEVTQTPSHQVTQMGQEVILRCVPISNHLYFYWYRQILGQKVEFLVSFYNNEISEKSEIFDDQFSVERPDGSNFTLKIRSTKLEDSAMYFCASRAGGHSNQPQHFGDGTRLSIL.

The chain has TRBV7-3 and TRBJ2-1; a weak D match, TRBD2 (6 bases). V was trimmed by 3 bases and J by 9 bases, leaving 21 bases between them. This CDR3 has 16 residues. CDR1 and CDR2 (germline): SGHTA, FQGTGA. The CDR3 reads CASSLRTTRGEGEQFF. DNA of the CDR3: TGTGCCAGCAGCTTGAGGACTACAAGAGGAGAAGGTGAGCAGTTCTTC. Combining the CDR3 with reference TRBV7-3 and TRBJ2-1 gives the whole variable domain GAGVSQTPSNKVTEKGKYVELRCDPISGHTALYWYRQSLGQGPEFLIYFQGTGAADDSGLPNDRFFAVRPEGSVSTLKIQRTERGDSAVYLCASSLRTTRGEGEQFFGPGTRLTVL.

This clone was detected a few times. V usage is TRBV29-1 and J usage is TRBJ1-1, with 7 bases matching TRBD1. There are 14 residues in the CDR3. Unmatched junction bases numbered 13, after V lost 6 bases and J lost 6 bases. Germline V gene lookup returns CDR1 SQVTM and CDR2 ANQGSEA. The CDR3 reads CSVKPTGSGSEAFF. CDR3 coding DNA: TGCAGCGTGAAACCGACAGGGAGTGGCTCTGAAGCTTTCTTT.

The chain combines TRBV5-1 with TRBJ1-4, with D unclear. This CDR3 contains 13 residues. The V end lost 4 bases, the J end lost 6 bases, and 10 bases lay between the germline ends. Germline values: CDR1 SGHRS, CDR2 YFSETQ. CDR3: CASSPNPDEKLFF. The CDR3, as DNA: TGCGCCAGCAGCCCCAACCCTGATGAAAAACTGTTTTTT.

The chain recombines TRBV27 with TRBJ2-1, with 14 bases that match TRBD2. This CDR3 has 15 amino acids. V shed 10 bases and J 1 base; nucleotides not matched to a gene: 3. CDR1 and CDR2 from the germline V gene are MNHEY and SMNVEV (reference sequence). The CDR3 DNA sequence: TGTGCCATCAGACTAGCGGGAGGGTCCTACAATGAGCAGTTCTTC. Translation: CAIRLAGGSYNEQFF.

The V and J genes are TRBV7-9 and TRBJ2-7; TRBD1 matches at 7 bases. Germline lookup yields CDR1 SEHNR and CDR2 FQNEAQ (reference sequence). CDR3 length: 13 residues. Trimming at V came to 5 bases and at J to 6 bases, leaving 7 bases not matched to a gene. The CDR3 sequence: CASSPTGAGEQYF. CDR3 DNA: TGTGCCAGCAGCCCCACAGGGGCCGGCGAGCAGTACTTC. Complete variable domain (other parts from reference TRBV7-9 and TRBJ2-7): DTGVSQNPRHKITKRGQNVTFRCDPISEHNRLYWYRQTLGQGPEFLTYFQNEAQLEKSRLLSDRFSAERPKGSFSTLEIQRTEQGDSAMYLCASSPTGAGEQYFGPGTRLTVT.

This clone was observed a few times. The V call is TRBV19, the J call TRBJ2-3; D possibly uses TRBD1 or TRBD2 (5 bases each). The CDR3 totals 14 residues. V gave up 7 bases and J gave up 6 bases, with 17 bases separating them. CDR1 and CDR2 from the germline V gene are LNHDA and SQIVND (reference sequence). The CDR3 nucleotides are TGTGCCAGTACCGGGGACCTAGAAGGGGATACGCAGTATTTT. Its translation: CASTGDLEGDTQYF.

This clone occurred once. The chain employs TRBV27 and TRBJ1-1; D may be TRBD1 (5 bases). V was shortened by 0 bases and J by 1 base, with 12 bases between the two germline ends. The V gene's germline CDR1 is MNHEY and CDR2 SMNVEV (reference sequence). The CDR3 totals 16 residues. The CDR3 DNA follows: TGTGCCAGCAGTTTATCGCTGGGACTGCGGAACACTGAAGCTTTCTTT. Protein: CASSLSLGLRNTEAFF.